This is a list of T cell receptor beta chains from one sample in a study of cytomegalovirus exposure and HLA in healthy donors. Assay: immunoSEQ multiplex PCR; the TCRdb copy retains only in-frame clones and omits some. The sample holds tens of thousands of clones; about 80% are singletons and the top ten take about 6%. Material for sequencing was PBMCs. These TCRs come from a man aged 45-65 years in good health and CMV-seronegative. The CDR3 runs from the conserved cysteine through the conserved F or W. A D gene is named only where the DNA matches it firmly. Clone size appears in some rows only: once, few, many, or a class for an expanded clone.

v_call	d_call	clone_size	j_call	cdr3_nt	cdr3_aa
TRBV11-2	NA	NA	TRBJ1-2	TGTGCCAGCAGCTTACGAACTTCGGCTAACTATGGCTACACCTTC	CASSLRTSANYGYTF
TRBV5-4	NA	NA	TRBJ2-1	TGTGCCAGCAGCAGGGAGTTTTCCTACAATGAGCAGTTCTTC	CASSREFSYNEQFF
TRBV28	NA	once	TRBJ2-1	TGTGCCAGCATAGGGGCAGGCCGAAACAATGAGCAGTTCTTC	CASIGAGRNNEQFF
TRBV7-9	TRBD2	once	TRBJ2-5	TGTGCCAGCAGCCTCGCCGTGGTAGCGGGAGGGAAAGGGTTTGAGACCCAGTACTTC	CASSLAVVAGGKGFETQYF
TRBV18	TRBD2	NA	TRBJ2-3	TGTGCCAGCTCACCAAGCGGACTAGCGGGAGCAGATACGCAGTATTTT	CASSPSGLAGADTQYF
TRBV5-1	TRBD1	NA	TRBJ1-1	TGCGCCAGCGGACGACAGGGGGCTGCGTCTGAAGCTTTCTTT	CASGRQGAASEAFF
TRBV7-3	NA	NA	TRBJ2-1	TGTGCCAGCAGCTGGGTTGGGGGGGCGAACAATGAGCAGTTCTTC	CASSWVGGANNEQFF
TRBV4-3	NA	NA	TRBJ2-7	TGCGCCAGCAGCCAAGATCGTGTCGACGAGCAGTACTTC	CASSQDRVDEQYF
TRBV6-8	TRBD1	NA	TRBJ2-5	TGTGCCAGCAGTTCACATAGGGACAGGGGAGGAGAGACCCAGTACTTC	CASSSHRDRGGETQYF
TRBV28	TRBD1	NA	TRBJ2-1	TGTGCCAGCACCCAGGCGGGACAGGGAATTAATGAGCAGTTCTTC	CASTQAGQGINEQFF
TRBV15	TRBD1	few	TRBJ1-4	TGTGCCACCAGCAGGTCCACCGGGACAGGAGATGAAAAACTGTTTTTT	CATSRSTGTGDEKLFF
TRBV5-1	NA	NA	TRBJ1-5	TGCGCCAGCCCCCGAGGGAGCGGGCGGCATCAGCCCCAGCATTTT	CASPRGSGRHQPQHF
TRBV7-9	TRBD2	NA	TRBJ2-3	TGTGCCAGCAGTTTCCTAGCGGGAGGCACAGATACGCAGTATTTT	CASSFLAGGTDTQYF
TRBV4-1	TRBD2	NA	TRBJ2-1	TGCGCCAGCAGCCGGACTAGCGGGAGGGAATACAATGAGCAGTTCTTC	CASSRTSGREYNEQFF
TRBV7-9	TRBD1	NA	TRBJ1-3	TGTGCCAGCAGCCCTCGACAGGGATCTACTGGAAACACCATATATTTT	CASSPRQGSTGNTIYF
TRBV4-3	TRBD1	NA	TRBJ1-4	TGCGCCAGCAGCCCCGTGGGGACAGGGGGAGAAAAACTGTTTTTT	CASSPVGTGGEKLFF
TRBV4-3	NA	NA	TRBJ2-7	TGCGCCAGCAGTCGTGACAGGACTTTCTACGAGCAGTACTTC	CASSRDRTFYEQYF